This T cell receptor (beta chain) was sequenced during a study of low-dose radiotherapy and immunotherapy resistance in tumors. The V and J ends lost 2 bases and 1 base, in that order; junction bases with no gene match: 10. The CDR3 is 18 amino acids. Germline V lookup: CDR1 SGDLS, CDR2 YYNGEE. The time point denotes: after trial treatment. Noted treatment: LDRT plus nivolumab, ipilimumab, low-dose cyclophosphamide and aspirin (RACIN trial). This clonotype was detected many times. TRAV- and TRBV-specific primers primed first-strand cDNA, covering alpha and beta chains. Using a constant-region primer together with a V-primer adapter, TCRs were subjected to about 18 PCR cycles of amplification. TCRdb processed the reads anew with MiXCR; each CDR3 protein has one entry. The sample yields tens of thousands of distinct CDR3 sequences, approximately 22% seen once.

This chain joins TRBV9 and TRBJ2-7; 12 nucleotides line up with TRBD1. The specimen comprised PBMCs, sampled after low-dose radiotherapy plus immunotherapy. This sequence originates from a female donor with ovarian cancer. The chain's CDR3 is CASSVGGGQGARSYEQYF. Here the CDR3 DNA reads TGTGCCAGCAGCGTGGGGGGGGGACAGGGGGCGAGATCCTACGAGCAGTACTTC.